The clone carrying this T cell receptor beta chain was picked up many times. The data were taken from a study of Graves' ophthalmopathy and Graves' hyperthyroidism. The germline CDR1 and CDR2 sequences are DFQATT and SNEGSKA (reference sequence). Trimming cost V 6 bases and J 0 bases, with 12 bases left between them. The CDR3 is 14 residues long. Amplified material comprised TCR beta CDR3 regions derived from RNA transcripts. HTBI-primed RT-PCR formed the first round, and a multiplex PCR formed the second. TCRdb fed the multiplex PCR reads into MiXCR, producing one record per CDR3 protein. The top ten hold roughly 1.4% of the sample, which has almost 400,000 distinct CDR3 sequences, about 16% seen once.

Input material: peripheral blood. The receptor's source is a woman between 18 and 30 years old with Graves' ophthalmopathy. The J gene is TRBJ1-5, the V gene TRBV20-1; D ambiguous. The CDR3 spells CSAKSDSSNQPQHF. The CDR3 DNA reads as TGCAGTGCCAAGAGCGACTCTAGCAATCAGCCCCAGCATTTT.